The clone carrying this T cell receptor (beta chain) was counted many times. The sample originates from a study of T cells in Graves' hyperthyroidism and ophthalmopathy. RNA transcripts served as the template for amplifying TCR beta CDR3 regions. A set of HTBI primers served as the primers for a first-round RT-PCR of the TCR CDR3. From the multiplex PCR reads, TCRdb called clonotypes with MiXCR, one entry per CDR3 protein. The data hold approximately 430,000 distinct CDR3 sequences, with about 14% observed a single time. Specimen: blood. This TCR derives from a man aged 18 to 29 with Graves' ophthalmopathy.

The chain's CDR3 is CASSWGRTDTQYF. The CDR3 DNA sequence: TGTGCCAGCAGCTGGGGCCGCACAGATACGCAGTATTTT. V usage is TRBV5-4 and J usage is TRBJ2-3, with D perhaps matching TRBD1 (5 bases). This CDR3 contains 13 residues. Germline lookup yields CDR1 SGHNT and CDR2 YYREEE (reference sequence). V gave up 3 bases and J gave up 1 base, with 6 bases separating them.